One and the same sample provided the 26 T cell receptor beta chains below, sequenced in a study of CXCR3-negative and CXCR3-positive naive CD8 T cells. The authors made the TRB cDNA libraries by 5' RACE using UMI labels. Reanalyzing the 5' RACE reads, TCRdb keeps one entry per CDR3 protein, without DNA. The sample table includes tens of thousands of distinct CDR3 sequences. The specimen sequenced was memory CD8+ T cells from blood. All receptors derive from a human donor in good health. Some clones in this sample may be carry-over from other donors' samples.

This chain joins TRBV12-3 or TRBV12-4 and TRBJ2-2. This CDR3 comprises 14 residues. Here the CDR3 reads CASSSVTNTGELFF.

V gene TRBV11-3 combines with J gene TRBJ2-1; absent DNA, TCRdb's TRBD1 call cannot be checked. Germline lookup yields CDR1 SGHNT and CDR2 YENEEA. The length of the CDR3 is 16 residues. CDR3 loop: CASSSRTGGSYNEQFF.

The rearrangement links TRBV6-6 to TRBJ2-5; TCRdb outputs TRBD2, but without DNA this stays unchecked. The length of the CDR3 is 15 residues. The germline V gene has CDR1 MNHNY and CDR2 SVGAGI (reference sequence). CDR3 protein: CASSYVGRTKETQYF.

The rearrangement links TRBV7-9 to TRBJ1-1; TCRdb picks TRBD1, but there is no DNA to check that call. The germline V gene has CDR1 SEHNR and CDR2 FQNEAQ (reference sequence). This CDR3 contains 14 residues. The CDR3 reads CASSVTGLNTEAFF.

The CDR3 reads CASSQGRGSYNSPLHF. J is TRBJ1-6 and V is TRBV28. Germline assignment: CDR1 MDHEN and CDR2 SYDVKM. The CDR3 consists of 16 residues.

The chain recombines TRBV10-3 with TRBJ2-7; TCRdb calls TRBD1, which cannot be checked without DNA. The germline gives CDR1 ENHRY, CDR2 SYGVKD. The CDR3 covers 14 residues. This CDR3 is CAISTGQDSYEQYF.

The chain has TRBV11-2 and TRBJ1-1. There are 12 residues in the CDR3. The germline V gene has CDR1 SGHAT and CDR2 FQNNGV. This CDR3 reads CASSHGYTEAFF. The full variable domain, in which reference TRBV11-2 and TRBJ1-1 provide the parts outside the CDR3, is EAGVAQSPRYKIIEKRQSVAFWCNPISGHATLYWYQQILGQGPKLLIQFQNNGVVDDSQLPKDRFSAERLKGVDSTLKIQPAKLEDSAVYLCASSHGYTEAFFGQGTRLTVV.

The chain uses TRBV4-3 and TRBJ1-1. CDR3 length equals 14 residues. Germline CDR1 and CDR2: LGHNA and YSLEER. CDR3: CASSQDITDTEAFF.

The J gene is TRBJ2-1, the V gene TRBV6-4; TCRdb's D gene call, TRBD2, goes unchecked for lack of DNA. The germline CDR1 and CDR2 sequences are MRHNA and SNTAGT. The CDR3 spans 16 residues. CDR3 amino acids: CASSDLAGGQINEQFF.

The chain has TRBV4-1 and TRBJ2-7. There are 13 residues in the CDR3. Germline CDR1 and CDR2: MGHRA and YSYEKL. CDR3: CASSQDADYEQYF.

This chain uses TRBV18 with TRBJ1-1. There are 12 residues in the CDR3. Per the germline V gene, CDR1 is KGHSH and CDR2 is LQKENI. CDR3 loop: CASSLPGQEAFF.

V usage is TRBV2 and J usage is TRBJ1-5; there is no DNA to check the TCRdb D call of TRBD1. This CDR3 region has 18 residues. CDR1 SNHLY and CDR2 FYNNEI come from the germline V gene. This CDR3 is CASSTDTSEARSNQPQHF.

This chain uses TRBV7-9 with TRBJ2-5; TCRdb outputs TRBD1, but without DNA this stays unchecked. CDR3 length equals 16 residues. Germline values: CDR1 SEHNR, CDR2 FQNEAQ (reference sequence). CDR3 residues: CASSSEEGGSWRTVYF.

V usage is TRBV4-2 and J usage is TRBJ2-3; TCRdb's D gene call, TRBD2, goes unchecked for lack of DNA. This CDR3 comprises 15 residues. Per germline, CDR1 LGHNA and CDR2 YNFKEQ. CDR3 amino acids: CASSQEVEGADTQYF.

This rearrangement joins TRBV19 to TRBJ2-3. This CDR3 has 15 residues. Germline CDR1 LNHDA, CDR2 SQIVND (reference sequence). The CDR3 here is CASSMGTLNTDTQYF. Variable domain in full (rest from reference TRBV19 and TRBJ2-3): DGGITQSPKYLFRKEGQNVTLSCEQNLNHDAMYWYRQDPGQGLRLIYYSQIVNDFQKGDIAEGYSVSREKKESFPLTVTSAQKNPTAFYLCASSMGTLNTDTQYFGPGTRLTVL.

The gene calls are TRBV27 and TRBJ2-2; TCRdb names TRBD1, which stays unverified in the absence of DNA. Germline V gives CDR1 MNHEY, CDR2 SMNVEV (reference sequence). The length of the CDR3 is 17 residues. Here the CDR3 reads CASSFIHTGVETGELFF.

The chain employs TRBV20-1 and TRBJ1-1. This CDR3 is 12 amino acids long. From germline, CDR1 is DFQATT and CDR2 SNEGSKA (reference sequence). The CDR3: CSASDRALEAFF.

V and J are TRBV7-3 and TRBJ1-6; lacking DNA, the TRBD1 call made by TCRdb goes unchecked. The germline gives CDR1 SGHTA, CDR2 FQGTGA. This CDR3 contains 13 residues. CDR3 loop: CASSSTGAEPLHF.

This sequence joins TRBV7-3 and TRBJ2-5. The length of the CDR3 is 14 residues. Germline V gene sequence: CDR1 SGHTA, CDR2 FQGTGA. The chain's CDR3 is CASSATPTVQAQYF.

This chain connects TRBV19 to TRBJ1-5. Germline V CDR1 and CDR2: LNHDA, SQIVND (reference sequence). This CDR3 is 13 amino acids long. CDR3: CASRHREGQPQHF.

The rearrangement joins TRBV20-1 to TRBJ1-1. The CDR3 has 16 amino acids. Germline CDR1 DFQATT, CDR2 SNEGSKA (reference sequence). The CDR3 sequence is CSARDQVYGSTAEAFF.

This sequence joins TRBV28 and TRBJ2-5; TCRdb reports TRBD1, a call that lacks DNA to check it against. The CDR3 is 15 residues long. Germline V gene sequence: CDR1 MDHEN, CDR2 SYDVKM. CDR3 protein: CASSSGERYQETQYF.

V and J are TRBV6-2 or TRBV6-3 and TRBJ1-1; without DNA, the TCRdb call of TRBD1 cannot be checked. Germline CDR1 MNHEY, CDR2 SVGEGT. This CDR3 contains 14 residues. The CDR3 reads CASGSFHRGTEAFF.

The CDR3 loop is CATEQFGHLYNEQFF. The chain has TRBV15 and TRBJ2-1; TCRdb outputs TRBD1, but without DNA this stays unchecked. The CDR3 sequence is 15 residues long. Germline CDR1 reads LNHNV; CDR2 reads YYDKDF (reference sequence).

CDR3 region: CASSQPDLGDEQYF. This chain connects TRBV4-3 to TRBJ2-7; checking the TCRdb D call of TRBD1 is not possible without DNA. The CDR3 runs to 14 residues. Germline values: CDR1 LGHNA, CDR2 YSLEER.

The chain has TRBV10-3 and TRBJ2-3; TCRdb names TRBD1, which stays unverified in the absence of DNA. Germline V lookup: CDR1 ENHRY, CDR2 SYGVKD. The CDR3 is 16 residues long. The CDR3 sequence: CAISDGRGGKTDTQYF.